The clone carrying this TCR beta chain was picked up a small number of times. Antigen: not known. Using a FACSAria, the CD4+ and CD8+ T cells were sorted from the PBMCs. The sample is drawn from a study of CD8+ T cells in alopecia areata. The wider study: For the treated group, dosing was oral tofacitinib at 5 to 10 mg twice daily. Tofacitinib dosing lasted 6 to 18 months, which was then followed by 6 months off drug.

RNA was extracted and reverse transcribed into cDNA as the sequencing template. Clones were sequenced by immunoSEQ multiplex PCR, and TCRdb holds only the in-frame ones, with some missing. The profile shows over 150,000 clones, about 63% of them singletons. Study-wide findings and caveats: Clonality was higher in lesional than normal scalp, especially in alopecia totalis/universalis.

CDR3 length: 15 residues. CDR1 is GTSNPN and CDR2 is SVGIG in the germline V gene (reference sequence). The V and J ends lost 0 bases and 3 bases, in that order; junction bases with no gene match: 6. This chain uses TRBV30 with TRBJ2-7; 9 bases match TRBD1. The sample here was CD4+ T cells sorted from blood, taken at week 0. This sequence was found in a human donor with alopecia areata. CDR3 sequence reads: CAWSVRDRVVYEQYF. CDR3 in DNA: TGTGCCTGGAGTGTACGGGACAGGGTAGTCTACGAGCAGTACTTC.